Presented here are 15 T cell receptor beta chains from one specimen sequenced in a study of cytomegalovirus exposure and HLA in healthy donors (dated by TCRdb to between 2016 and 2019). The library was produced with the immunoSEQ multiplex PCR assay. For the multiplex PCR, a mixture combining 60 forward primers for TCR Vbeta segments and 13 reverse primers for TCR Jbeta segments was used. As stored in TCRdb, this immuneACCESS dataset retains in-frame rearrangements with V and J assigned. A fraction of the clones does not appear; measured against another copy, unresolved V genes explain less than half of the discrepancy, and the remainder lacks a known reason. The sample table lists about 240,000 clones, around 84% of them with a count of one. The ten largest clones take up roughly 0.24% of the sample. The sample taken for sequencing was PBMCs. The receptors shown here come from a girl aged 2 to 9 in good health and CMV-seronegative.

V and J are TRBV5-1 and TRBJ1-3; D is uncertain. V was shortened by 4 bases and J by 4 bases, with 12 bases between the two germline ends. Germline V gene lookup returns CDR1 SGHRS and CDR2 YFSETQ. CDR3 size: 14 residues. The CDR3 DNA reads TGCGCCAGCAGCCCTGGAGAGGTGGGAAACACCATATATTTT. Protein product: CASSPGEVGNTIYF.

The rearrangement joins TRBV27 to TRBJ2-1; tentative D call: TRBD1 (6 bases). V gave up 5 bases and J gave up 3 bases, with 14 bases separating them. The V gene's germline CDR1 is MNHEY and CDR2 SMNVEV (reference sequence). This CDR3 is built from 15 residues. The CDR3 sequence: CASSLQGLIYNEQFF. DNA for the CDR3: TGTGCCAGCAGTCTACAGGGTCTCATCTACAATGAGCAGTTCTTC.

The DNA of the CDR3 is TGTGCCAGCAGCGTCGGTGCGGGAAGTCAGCCCCAGCATTTT. This sequence encodes CASSVGAGSQPQHF. The chain has TRBV5-6 and TRBJ1-5; no clear D. The germline CDR1 and CDR2 sequences are SGHDT and YYEEEE. The CDR3 sequence is 14 residues long. With 4 bases removed from V and 6 bases from J, the gap between germline ends came to 14 bases. The variable domain in full, completed from reference TRBV5-6 and TRBJ1-5, reads DAGVTQSPTHLIKTRGQQVTLRCSPKSGHDTVSWYQQALGQGPQFIFQYYEEEERQRGNFPDRFSGHQFPNYSSELNVNALLLGDSALYLCASSVGAGSQPQHFGDGTRLSIL.

The table lists this clone with a count of one. The rearrangement uses TRBV27 and TRBJ1-4; 7 bases map to TRBD1. The germline CDR1 and CDR2 sequences are MNHEY and SMNVEV (reference sequence). The CDR3 loop spans 18 amino acids. V was clipped by 2 bases and J by 0 bases; unmatched bases: 9. The CDR3 DNA is TGTGCCAGCAGTTTAATTCCGCTCGGGACAGCAACTAATGAAAAACTGTTTTTT. It codes for CASSLIPLGTATNEKLFF.

The CDR3 DNA follows: TGTGCCAGCAGTGAATCCGACCGGGACAGGGTGTATGGCTACACCTTC. Translated: CASSESDRDRVYGYTF. The chain combines TRBV25-1 with TRBJ1-2, with 9 bases fitting TRBD1. The CDR3 covers 16 residues. V lost 1 base to trimming and J lost 5 bases; unmatched junction nucleotides: 8. The germline V gene has CDR1 MGHDK and CDR2 SYGVNS.

The V call is TRBV7-3, the J call TRBJ2-1; TRBD2 matches at 7 bases. The CDR3 is made up of 17 amino acids. Germline CDR1 reads SGHTA; CDR2 reads FQGTGA. Trimming removed 0 bases from V and 5 bases from J; junction bases left unmatched: 10. CDR3 residues: CASSLTGGGGANNEQFF. CDR3 DNA: TGTGCCAGCAGCTTAACGGGCGGCGGGGGAGCAAACAATGAGCAGTTCTTC.

J is TRBJ2-5 and V is TRBV19; D may be TRBD2 (5 bases). The CDR3 has 16 amino acids. Trimming took off 6 bases at V and 5 bases at J, with 22 bases between the two ends. Germline V CDR1 and CDR2: LNHDA, SQIVND (reference sequence). CDR3 protein: CASSHGRGLAGETQYF. Here the CDR3 DNA reads TGTGCCAGTAGCCACGGTCGCGGGCTCGCTGGGGAGACCCAGTACTTC.

The chain is built from TRBV30 and TRBJ1-6, with D uncertain. The CDR3 has 12 residues. The ends were cut back, 3 bases at V and 13 bases at J, with 13 bases in the middle. Germline V CDR1 and CDR2: GTSNPN, SVGIG (reference sequence). CDR3 nucleotides: TGTGCCTGGAGCGCCAGTGCGGGGCCCCTCCACTTT. Amino acids: CAWSASAGPLHF.

The chain employs TRBV6-1 and TRBJ2-7; no clear D. This CDR3 region has 13 residues. Germline V gene lookup returns CDR1 MNHNS and CDR2 SASEGT. V lost 7 bases to trimming and J lost 1 base, with 11 bases between them. The CDR3 bases are TGTGCCAGCAAGATAGAGTATTCCTACGAGCAGTACTTC. Translated: CASKIEYSYEQYF.

The rearrangement links TRBV9 to TRBJ1-3; no firm D call. This CDR3 contains 16 residues. Per germline, CDR1 SGDLS and CDR2 YYNGEE. Deletions cut 0 bases from V and 0 bases from J, with 10 bases between. This chain's CDR3 is CASSVGVSHSGNTIYF. CDR3 sequence (DNA): TGTGCCAGCAGCGTAGGTGTGAGCCACTCTGGAAACACCATATATTTT.

This clone was recorded a few times. This chain connects TRBV9 to TRBJ2-2, with TRBD1 identical over 7 bases. The V segment lost 4 bases and the J segment 4 bases; nucleotides outside the gene matches: 7. Germline V CDR1 and CDR2: SGDLS, YYNGEE. CDR3 length: 15 residues. The CDR3 DNA follows: TGTGCCAGCAGCACTACGACAGGGTCCACCGGGGAGCTGTTTTTT. The encoded protein is CASSTTTGSTGELFF. The whole variable domain, remainder taken from reference TRBV9 and TRBJ2-2, is DSGVTQTPKHLITATGQRVTLRCSPRSGDLSVYWYQQSLDQGLQFLIQYYNGEERAKGNILERFSAQQFPDLHSELNLSSLELGDSALYFCASSTTTGSTGELFFGEGSRLTVL.

The V gene is TRBV19, the J gene TRBJ2-2, with 7 bases that match TRBD2. The CDR3 sequence is 15 residues long. The junction had 8 bases not matched to a gene; V was cut back by 4 bases and J by 6 bases. Germline V lookup: CDR1 LNHDA, CDR2 SQIVND (reference sequence). The CDR3 is CASSRGEGQPGELFF. CDR3 nucleotides: TGTGCCAGTAGTAGGGGGGAGGGCCAGCCCGGGGAGCTGTTTTTT.

This clone occurred a few times. The J gene is TRBJ2-6, the V gene TRBV5-4, with D possibly TRBD1 on 5 matching bases. The germline V gene has CDR1 SGHNT and CDR2 YYREEE (reference sequence). This CDR3 spans 16 amino acids. V was shortened by 0 bases and J by 0 bases, with 7 bases between the two germline ends. The CDR3 spells CASSLVDSSGANVLTF. The DNA of the CDR3 is TGTGCCAGCAGCTTGGTCGACAGCTCTGGGGCCAACGTCCTGACTTTC.

Remarks on this clone: Compared with germline, one end of the junction differs, possibly owing to a read error. J is TRBJ1-1 and V is TRBV7-9; D may be TRBD1 (6 bases). The germline V gene has CDR1 SEHNR and CDR2 FQNEAQ (reference sequence). The CDR3 runs to 13 residues. The CDR3 DNA reads as TGTTCCAGCAGCTTAGCGGGGACAACTGAAGCTTTCTTT. This codes for CSSSLAGTTEAFF.

V is TRBV4-1 and J is TRBJ2-7, with a weak D call TRBD1 (5 bases). V gave up 0 bases and J gave up 4 bases, with 10 bases separating them. The germline gives CDR1 MGHRA, CDR2 YSYEKL. This CDR3 is built from 14 residues. The CDR3 DNA follows: TGCGCCAGCAGCCAAGAGACAGCCAATTACGAGCAGTACTTC. Translated: CASSQETANYEQYF.